These 12 T cell receptor beta chains share one sample of origin, sequenced in a study of OX40 agonist ivuxolimab in advanced cancers. The library was obtained by the immunoSEQ multiplex PCR assay. In its TCRdb copy, this immuneACCESS table keeps in-frame sequences only and misses some clones. Where compared with another copy, unresolved V genes explain less than half of these, and the others have no known cause. The sample table contains approximately 86,000 clones; only one count was recorded for roughly 84% of them. Approximately 6.5% of the sample comes from the top ten. The sample here was CD4+ or CD8+ T cells sorted from blood, taken in a trial of the OX40 agonist ivuxolimab. All receptors derive from an adult with an advanced solid tumor such as melanoma, head and neck, liver or kidney cancer.

V is TRBV4-1 and J is TRBJ2-1; TRBD2 agrees at 8 bases. After removal of 1 base from V and 0 bases from J, the junction contained 11 bases not matched to a gene. The germline V gene encodes CDR1 MGHRA and CDR2 YSYEKL. CDR3 length: 19 residues. The CDR3 sequence: CASSQGLAGFLSSYNEQFF. CDR3 in DNA: TGCGCCAGCAGCCAAGGTCTAGCGGGCTTCTTGAGCTCCTACAATGAGCAGTTCTTC.

This clone was recorded only once. The chain carries TRBV6-6 and TRBJ1-5; 9 positions match TRBD1. V shed 0 bases and J 6 bases; nucleotides not matched to a gene: 3. Germline V gives CDR1 MNHNY, CDR2 SVGAGI (reference sequence). The CDR3 is 15 residues long. The CDR3 DNA follows: TGTGCCAGCAGTTACTCACAGGGGGCCGGTCAGCCCCAGCATTTT. Protein sequence: CASSYSQGAGQPQHF.

The chain is built from TRBV30 and TRBJ1-2, with TRBD1 matching over 7 bases. V dropped 2 bases and J dropped 2; count of bases not matched to a gene: 5. Germline V lookup: CDR1 GTSNPN, CDR2 SVGIG (reference sequence). The CDR3 has 14 residues. The CDR3 DNA reads TGTGCCTGGAGTAAGGGGGCATTCAACTATGGCTACACCTTC. It yields the protein CAWSKGAFNYGYTF.

This clone has only one observation. CDR3 region: CASSEPGRARTEAFF. In nucleotides, the CDR3 is TGCGCCAGCAGTGAGCCGGGAAGGGCGAGGACTGAAGCTTTCTTT. The V and J genes are TRBV10-2 and TRBJ1-1; D call uncertain. Trimming took off 2 bases at V and 5 bases at J, with 15 bases between the two ends. This CDR3 contains 15 residues. CDR1 is WSHSY, CDR2 SAAADI, per germline.

The chain employs TRBV9 and TRBJ1-2, with D perhaps matching TRBD1 (6 bases). Trimming removed 1 base at V and 8 bases at J, with 15 bases between. Germline values: CDR1 SGDLS, CDR2 YYNGEE. CDR3 size: 14 residues. CDR3 DNA sequence: TGTGCCAGCAGCGTATTCCTAGGGGGAGGGGGCTACACCTTC. It encodes CASSVFLGGGGYTF.

This rearrangement joins TRBV6-5 to TRBJ2-7; 8 bases are a match to TRBD1. Trimming took 0 bases from V and 6 from J; bases not matched to a gene: 7. The CDR3 spans 15 residues. Germline V CDR1 and CDR2: MNHEY, SVGAGI. In nucleotides, the CDR3 is TGTGCCAGCAGTTACTCTGGCAGGGGGCGACTCGAGCAGTACTTC. Translated, it gives CASSYSGRGRLEQYF.

The V gene is TRBV29-1, the J gene TRBJ2-7; unclear D gene. The germline V and J ends were trimmed by 4 bases and 4 bases, with 14 bases remaining between them. This CDR3 region has 13 residues. The germline gives CDR1 SQVTM, CDR2 ANQGSEA. CDR3 protein: CSVAETADYEQYF. The CDR3 bases are TGCAGCGTTGCAGAGACTGCAGATTACGAGCAGTACTTC.

The sample holds one count of this clone. The chain employs TRBV7-2 and TRBJ1-1, with D hard to call. V lost 4 bases, J lost 2 bases, and 14 bases lay in between. This CDR3 spans 15 amino acids. From germline, CDR1 is SGHTA and CDR2 FQGNSA. CDR3 in amino acids: CASSSTVLSNTEAFF. The DNA of the CDR3 is TGTGCCAGCAGCTCGACGGTATTGAGCAACACTGAAGCTTTCTTT.

The gene calls are TRBV7-9 and TRBJ2-7; 9 bases map to TRBD1. Germline V gene data show CDR1 as SEHNR and CDR2 as FQNEAQ (reference sequence). V was pared by 5 bases and J by 5 bases, with 7 bases of the junction left unmatched. The CDR3 is made up of 14 amino acids. DNA of the CDR3: TGTGCCAGCAGCCCCGGGACAGGGTCCCACGAGCAGTACTTC. Residues: CASSPGTGSHEQYF.

The chain recombines TRBV9 with TRBJ1-1; possible D gene TRBD1, 6 bases. The CDR3 is 16 residues long. Trimming shortened V by 3 bases and J by 0 bases, and 15 bases separated the two germline ends. The germline V gene encodes CDR1 SGDLS and CDR2 YYNGEE. CDR3 residues: CASSAGWTALNTEAFF. CDR3 in DNA: TGTGCCAGCAGCGCAGGTTGGACAGCTTTGAACACTGAAGCTTTCTTT.

The V gene is TRBV6-1, the J gene TRBJ2-2; D gene uncertain. V lost 7 bases to trimming and J lost 0 bases, with 9 bases between them. Germline CDR1 MNHNS, CDR2 SASEGT. The CDR3 spans 14 residues. This CDR3 is CASMSFSNTGELFF. CDR3 coding DNA: TGTGCCAGCATGTCATTCTCGAACACCGGGGAGCTGTTTTTT.

This chain joins TRBV11-3 and TRBJ2-7; D uncertain. V was shortened by 5 bases and J by 4 bases, with 12 bases between the two germline ends. The germline V gene has CDR1 SGHNT and CDR2 YENEEA. The CDR3 has 13 amino acids. The DNA for the CDR3 is TGTGCCAGCAGCCCTGATGTAGTATACGAGCAGTACTTC. Translated: CASSPDVVYEQYF.